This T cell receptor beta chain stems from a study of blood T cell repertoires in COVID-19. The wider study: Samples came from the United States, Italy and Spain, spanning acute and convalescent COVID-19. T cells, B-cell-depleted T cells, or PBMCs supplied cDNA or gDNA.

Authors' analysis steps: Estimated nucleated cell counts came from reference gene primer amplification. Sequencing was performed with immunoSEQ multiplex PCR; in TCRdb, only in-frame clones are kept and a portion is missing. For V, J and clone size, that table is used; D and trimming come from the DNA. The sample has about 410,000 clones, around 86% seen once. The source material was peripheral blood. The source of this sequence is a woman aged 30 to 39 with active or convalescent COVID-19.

The CDR3, as DNA: TGTGCCAGTAGTATAGTTGACGGACAGGGGATAGGCGAGCAGTACTTC. Residues: CASSIVDGQGIGEQYF. The rearrangement uses TRBV19 and TRBJ2-7; 9 bases map to TRBD1. CDR3 length equals 16 residues. Trimming removed 1 base from V and 6 bases from J; junction bases left unmatched: 10. Germline CDR1 LNHDA, CDR2 SQIVND (reference sequence). Full variable domain (missing parts from reference TRBV19 and TRBJ2-7): DGGITQSPKYLFRKEGQNVTLSCEQNLNHDAMYWYRQDPGQGLRLIYYSQIVNDFQKGDIAEGYSVSREKKESFPLTVTSAQKNPTAFYLCASSIVDGQGIGEQYFGPGTRLTVT.